What follows describes a single T cell receptor (beta chain). These data are taken from a study of beta chain features in type 1 diabetes. CDR1 and CDR2 from the germline V gene are LNHDA and SQIVND (reference sequence). This CDR3 region has 14 residues. Trimming at V came to 6 bases and at J to 7 bases, leaving 8 bases not matched to a gene. Expressed TCRB transcripts were sequenced because the entire RNA isolate underwent reverse transcription. TCRdb's copy holds only in-frame clones and misses some; the assay was immunoSEQ multiplex PCR. This sample has under 150,000 clones, with under 60% found just once.

Input material: Tregs from blood. The J gene is TRBJ1-5, the V gene TRBV19, with 8 bases that match TRBD1. The clonotype comes from a man between 18 and 35 years old in good health. This CDR3 reads CASRSDRVTQPQHF. CDR3 sequence (DNA): TGTGCCAGTAGATCGGACAGGGTAACGCAGCCCCAGCATTTT.